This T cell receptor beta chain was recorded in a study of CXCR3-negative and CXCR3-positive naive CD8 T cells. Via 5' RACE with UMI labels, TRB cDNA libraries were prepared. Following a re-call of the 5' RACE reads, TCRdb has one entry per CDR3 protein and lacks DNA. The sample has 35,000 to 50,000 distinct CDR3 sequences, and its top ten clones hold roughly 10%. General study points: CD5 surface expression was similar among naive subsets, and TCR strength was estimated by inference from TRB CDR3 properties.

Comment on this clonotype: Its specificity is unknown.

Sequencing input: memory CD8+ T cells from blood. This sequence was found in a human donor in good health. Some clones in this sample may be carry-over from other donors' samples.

CDR3 region: CSVRGGTLYEQYF. V and J are TRBV29-1 and TRBJ2-7; checking the TCRdb D call of TRBD1 is not possible without DNA. Germline V gives CDR1 SQVTM, CDR2 ANQGSEA. This CDR3 region has 13 residues.